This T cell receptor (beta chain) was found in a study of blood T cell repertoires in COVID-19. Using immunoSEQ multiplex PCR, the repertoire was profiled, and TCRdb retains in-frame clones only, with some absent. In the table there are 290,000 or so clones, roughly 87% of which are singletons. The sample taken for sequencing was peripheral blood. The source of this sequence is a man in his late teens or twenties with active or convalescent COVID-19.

The CDR3 loop reads CASSQYRDRDSYEQYF. CDR3 coding DNA: TGTGCCAGCAGCCAATACCGGGACAGGGACTCCTACGAGCAGTACTTC. The V and J genes are TRBV4-2 and TRBJ2-7; 9 bases line up with TRBD1. Germline V CDR1 and CDR2: LGHNA, YNFKEQ. The CDR3 has 16 amino acids. Trimming took 2 bases from V and 0 from J; bases not matched to a gene: 5.